The sequence of this TCR beta chain was determined in a study of CD8 T cells in Susac syndrome. Overall study: Patients with Susac syndrome, at blood draw, were therapy-naive, on corticosteroids, or on intravenous immunoglobulin alone.

Random hexamers primed reverse transcription of 0.5 to 1 ug RNA. TCRdb used MiXCR to reprocess the immunoSEQ multiplex PCR reads, holding one entry per CDR3 protein. In the table there are 210,000 or so distinct CDR3 sequences, approximately 94% of which are singletons. V lost 4 bases and J 3 bases, leaving 15 bases between the germline ends. Germline V lookup: CDR1 DFQATT, CDR2 SNEGSKA (reference sequence). The CDR3 is made up of 14 amino acids. TCR beta sequencing was performed on blood CD8+ and CD4+ T cells. Patients with Susac syndrome met diagnostic criteria defined recently for definite or probable disease. Isolation of CD8+ and CD4+ T cells was performed negatively, whereas enrichment of TEMRA cells was done by FACS.

This rearrangement joins TRBV20-1 to TRBJ1-2, with D uncertain. Sequenced: CD4+ T cells from PBMCs. The clonotype originates from a human donor with Susac syndrome. As DNA, the CDR3 is TGCAGTGCTAAGAACGCCCGGACCGACTATGGCTACACCTTC. Its translation: CSAKNARTDYGYTF.